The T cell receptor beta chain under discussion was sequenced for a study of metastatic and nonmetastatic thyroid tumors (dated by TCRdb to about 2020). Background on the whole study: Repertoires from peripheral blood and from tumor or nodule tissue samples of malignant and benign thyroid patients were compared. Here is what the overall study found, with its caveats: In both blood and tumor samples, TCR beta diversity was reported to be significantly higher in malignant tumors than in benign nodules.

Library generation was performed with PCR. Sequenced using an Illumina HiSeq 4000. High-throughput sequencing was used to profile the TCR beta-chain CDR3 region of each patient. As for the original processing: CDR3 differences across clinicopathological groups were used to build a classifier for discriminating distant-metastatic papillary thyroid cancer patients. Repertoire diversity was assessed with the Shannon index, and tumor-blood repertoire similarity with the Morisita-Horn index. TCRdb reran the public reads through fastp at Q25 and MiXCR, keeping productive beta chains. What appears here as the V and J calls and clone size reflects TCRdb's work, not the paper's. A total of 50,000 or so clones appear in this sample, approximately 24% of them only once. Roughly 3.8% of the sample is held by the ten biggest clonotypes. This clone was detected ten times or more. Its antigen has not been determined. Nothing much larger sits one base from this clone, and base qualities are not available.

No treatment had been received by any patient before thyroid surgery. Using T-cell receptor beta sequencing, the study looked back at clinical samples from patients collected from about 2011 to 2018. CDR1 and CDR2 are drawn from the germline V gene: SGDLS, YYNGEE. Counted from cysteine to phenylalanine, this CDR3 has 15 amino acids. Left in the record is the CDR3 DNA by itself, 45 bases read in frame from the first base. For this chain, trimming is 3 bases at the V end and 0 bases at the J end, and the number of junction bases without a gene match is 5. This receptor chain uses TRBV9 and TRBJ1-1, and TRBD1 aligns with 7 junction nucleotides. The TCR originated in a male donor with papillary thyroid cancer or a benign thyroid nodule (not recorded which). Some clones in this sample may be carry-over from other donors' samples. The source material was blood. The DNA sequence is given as TGTGCCAGCAGCGACGGACAGGAGCTGAACACTGAAGCTTTCTTT. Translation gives CASSDGQELNTEAFF.